What follows are 25 T cell receptor beta chains derived from one specimen sequenced in a study of blood T cell repertoires in COVID-19. Using immunoSEQ multiplex PCR, the repertoire was profiled, and TCRdb retains in-frame clones only, with some absent. The repertoire consists of about 360,000 clones, with approximately 80% occurring once and the leading ten covering around 1.1%. The sample comprised peripheral blood. Every receptor here comes from a human donor with acute or convalescent COVID-19. The donor label of this sample is uncertain.

This chain joins TRBV6-5 and TRBJ1-1; weak D call: TRBD1 (6 bases). The CDR3 has 14 amino acids. Germline V gene lookup returns CDR1 MNHEY and CDR2 SVGAGI. V lost 5 bases and J lost 0, with 10 bases in between. CDR3 coding DNA: TGTGCCAGCAGTAGGACAGTGATGAACACTGAAGCTTTCTTT. Its protein is CASSRTVMNTEAFF.

V and J are TRBV7-2 and TRBJ2-5, with D hard to call. The CDR3 is made up of 13 amino acids. Trimming shortened V by 2 bases and J by 0 bases, and 4 bases separated the two germline ends. In germline, CDR1 is SGHTA, CDR2 FQGNSA. The CDR3 spells CASSLQYQETQYF. DNA of the CDR3: TGTGCCAGCAGCTTACAGTACCAAGAGACCCAGTACTTC.

This clone was seen only once. V and J are TRBV5-6 and TRBJ1-1; possible D gene TRBD1, 6 bases. Trimming took 5 bases from V and 4 from J, leaving 12 bases between them. The V gene's germline CDR1 is SGHDT and CDR2 YYEEEE. This CDR3 contains 13 residues. In nucleotides, the CDR3 is TGTGCCAGCAGATCCAGGGGAGCCACTGAAGCTTTCTTT. Residues: CASRSRGATEAFF.

The rearrangement uses TRBV23-1 and TRBJ1-2, with D unresolved. TRBV23-1 is assigned to the ORF class and has an uncertain function. Deletions cut 10 bases from V and 12 bases from J, with 30 bases between. The CDR3 sequence is 15 residues long. The CDR3 DNA is TGCGCCAACAAGTCCAATATGGCCGAGAGGAAAAAAGACACCTTC. Encoded protein: CANKSNMAERKKDTF.

The chain has TRBV27 and TRBJ1-1, with unresolved D. CDR1 and CDR2 (germline): MNHEY, SMNVEV (reference sequence). The CDR3 runs 13 residues. Trimming left V 7 bases short and J 4 bases short, with 13 bases between. CDR3 nucleotides: TGTGCCAGCATCAAAGCGGCGGGCACTGAAGCTTTCTTT. Its translation: CASIKAAGTEAFF.

The chain is built from TRBV6-1 and TRBJ2-1; 11 bases map to TRBD2. The CDR3 contains 14 residues. The germline V gene encodes CDR1 MNHNS and CDR2 SASEGT. V gave up 3 bases and J gave up 8 bases; unmatched junction bases: 3. CDR3 sequence reads: CASSDSGGVYEQFF. As DNA, the CDR3 is TGTGCCAGCAGTGATAGCGGGGGGGTTTATGAGCAGTTCTTC.

A single count supports this clone. The J gene is TRBJ1-5, the V gene TRBV28; D not certain. Germline V gene lookup returns CDR1 MDHEN and CDR2 SYDVKM. This CDR3 spans 12 amino acids. Trimming took 1 base from V and 7 from J, leaving 5 bases between them. In DNA form, the CDR3 reads TGTGCCAGCAGTTTATCCTCCCAGCCCCAGCATTTT. Its protein is CASSLSSQPQHF.

V gene TRBV21-1 combines with J gene TRBJ1-5; TRBD1 reflects the table's D call only, with no check against the DNA. TRBV21-1 is classified as a pseudogene. There are 17 residues in the CDR3. CDR3 nucleotide sequence: TGTGCCAGCAGTCAGGGCGAGGGACAGAAGGGCAATCAGCCCCAGCATTTT. It translates to CASSQGEGQKGNQPQHF.

CDR3 DNA sequence: TGTGCCAGCTCACCACGTTTCGGGACCGGGGAGCTGTTTTTT. As protein: CASSPRFGTGELFF. The rearrangement joins TRBV18 to TRBJ2-2; D is uncertain. The CDR3 is 14 residues long. Germline V CDR1 and CDR2: KGHSH, LQKENI. V was shortened by 1 base and J by 5 bases, with 8 bases between the two germline ends.

V gene TRBV5-1 combines with J gene TRBJ2-1; 10 bases match TRBD2. Losses at the gene ends were 0 bases for V and 6 bases for J; bases not matched to a gene: 3. CDR3 length: 15 residues. Looked up from germline, CDR1 is SGHRS and CDR2 is YFSETQ. DNA of the CDR3: TGCGCCAGCAGCTTGGTCAGCGGGAGGGCCAATGAGCAGTTCTTC. The encoded protein is CASSLVSGRANEQFF.

This chain uses TRBV19 with TRBJ2-7; 9 nucleotides align to TRBD1. This CDR3 has 13 amino acids. Germline V gene data show CDR1 as LNHDA and CDR2 as SQIVND (reference sequence). Germline trimming cut 3 bases from V and 3 bases from J; bases unmatched to any gene: 0. The CDR3 DNA reads as TGTGCCAGTAGTATGGGACAGGGCTACGAGCAGTACTTC. Protein: CASSMGQGYEQYF.

The gene calls are TRBV6-1 and TRBJ2-2; the D gene is possibly TRBD1 (5 bases). Germline values: CDR1 MNHNS, CDR2 SASEGT. With 4 bases removed from V and 0 bases from J, the gap between germline ends came to 15 bases. The CDR3 length is 17 residues. Here the CDR3 DNA reads TGTGCCAGCAGTGGAACCTTCCCAGGGACGAACACCGGGGAGCTGTTTTTT. It specifies CASSGTFPGTNTGELFF.

This chain uses TRBV30 with TRBJ1-1; D is unclear. Trimming pared 4 bases from V and 3 bases from J, leaving 12 bases between. CDR1 and CDR2 (germline): GTSNPN, SVGIG (reference sequence). This CDR3 has 13 residues. Here the CDR3 reads CAWTRRPDTEAFF. The CDR3 region has the DNA TGTGCCTGGACCCGCCGTCCGGACACTGAAGCTTTCTTT. The full variable domain, in which reference TRBV30 and TRBJ1-1 provide the parts outside the CDR3, is SQTIHQWPATLVQPVGSPLSLECTVEGTSNPNLYWYRQAAGRGLQLLFYSVGIGQISSEVPQNLSASRPQDRQFILSSKKLLLSDSGFYLCAWTRRPDTEAFFGQGTRLTVV.

This clone was recorded only once. The chain joins TRBV6-5 to TRBJ1-1; possibly TRBD1 for D (5 bases). The CDR3 length is 13 residues. V lost 6 bases and J 0 bases, leaving 8 bases between the germline ends. CDR1 and CDR2 (germline): MNHEY, SVGAGI. The CDR3 nucleotides are TGTGCCAGCAGAAAGGGGCTGAACACTGAAGCTTTCTTT. Its translation is CASRKGLNTEAFF.

The chain is built from TRBV4-2 and TRBJ2-1; D remains unclear. Trimming removed 1 base at V and 5 bases at J, with 9 bases between. The CDR3 spans 14 residues. Looked up from germline, CDR1 is LGHNA and CDR2 is YNFKEQ. The CDR3 nucleotides are TGTGCCAGCAGCCAAGTTTATGGCCACAATGAGCAGTTCTTC. Protein: CASSQVYGHNEQFF.

V is TRBV5-6 and J is TRBJ2-1; TRBD1 matches 9 bases. V lost 2 bases to trimming and J lost 4 bases; unmatched junction nucleotides: 4. Germline V gene data show CDR1 as SGHDT and CDR2 as YYEEEE. This CDR3 is built from 15 residues. The CDR3 here is CASSFTGTGYNEQFF. CDR3 bases: TGTGCCAGCAGCTTTACCGGGACAGGGTACAATGAGCAGTTCTTC.

This chain uses TRBV18 with TRBJ1-2; TRBD1 matches at 8 bases. Germline CDR1 is KGHSH and CDR2 is LQKENI. The CDR3 runs to 13 residues. With 5 bases clipped from V and 5 bases from J, the junction kept 4 bases outside the gene matches. CDR3 bases: TGTGCCAGCTCATCAGGACAGGGATATGGCTACACCTTC. Amino acids: CASSSGQGYGYTF.

The J gene is TRBJ1-3, the V gene TRBV6-6; D is unclear. Germline CDR1 is MNHNY and CDR2 is SVGAGI (reference sequence). V gave up 4 bases and J gave up 1 base, with 11 bases separating them. CDR3 length: 15 residues. The CDR3: CASSFVAGSGNTIYF. The CDR3 DNA reads as TGTGCCAGCAGTTTCGTTGCAGGTTCTGGAAACACCATATATTTT.

This clone was seen a few times. This chain joins TRBV2 and TRBJ1-5, with TRBD1 as a possible D gene (5 bases). The CDR3 has 13 residues. CDR1 and CDR2 from the germline V gene are SNHLY and FYNNEI. Trimming cost V 3 bases and J 2 bases, with 5 bases left between them. The CDR3 DNA reads TGTGCCAGCAGTGACAGGGGCAATCAGCCCCAGCATTTT. Its protein product is CASSDRGNQPQHF.

This clone was seen a single time. The CDR3 here is CASSLWGRGSGANVLTF. The CDR3 DNA is TGTGCCAGCAGTTTGTGGGGGAGGGGATCTGGGGCCAACGTCCTGACTTTC. The chain couples TRBV27 to TRBJ2-6; 7 bases are shared with TRBD2. V lost 3 bases and J lost 1; bases outside the gene matches: 6. This CDR3 contains 17 residues. CDR1 MNHEY and CDR2 SMNVEV come from the germline V gene (reference sequence).

The rearrangement links TRBV6-5 to TRBJ2-6; 7 bases match TRBD1. Germline CDR1 reads MNHEY; CDR2 reads SVGAGI. CDR3 length equals 14 residues. Trimming took 7 bases from V and 0 from J; bases not matched to a gene: 0. The DNA of the CDR3 is TGTGCCAGCACAGGGGGCTCTGGGGCCAACGTCCTGACTTTC. Protein sequence: CASTGGSGANVLTF.

The rearrangement links TRBV7-2 to TRBJ2-3; D is perhaps TRBD1 (6 bases). V was clipped by 5 bases and J by 5 bases, with 23 bases between them. The CDR3 is 17 residues long. Germline V lookup: CDR1 SGHTA, CDR2 FQGNSA. The CDR3 loop is CASSKNDRALGGDTQYF. Written as DNA, the CDR3 is TGTGCCAGCAGCAAAAATGACCGGGCCCTAGGGGGAGATACGCAGTATTTT.

V usage is TRBV18 and J usage is TRBJ1-1; 9 bases agree with TRBD1. CDR1 KGHSH and CDR2 LQKENI come from the germline V gene. The junction had 8 bases not matched to a gene; V was cut back by 5 bases and J by 1 base. This CDR3 region has 16 residues. CDR3 nucleotides: TGTGCCAGCTCATCCTCACAGGGGGCAGGGAACACTGAAGCTTTCTTT. Its translation: CASSSSQGAGNTEAFF.

The chain combines TRBV5-6 with TRBJ2-7, with D perhaps matching TRBD1 (5 bases). Trimming cost V 1 base and J 2 bases, with 10 bases left between them. The length of the CDR3 is 14 residues. Germline CDR1 is SGHDT and CDR2 is YYEEEE. As DNA, the CDR3 is TGTGCCAGCAGCTTGTCAAGCAGGGCCTACGAGCAGTACTTC. Translating it yields CASSLSSRAYEQYF.

The rearrangement joins TRBV5-1 to TRBJ1-1; possible D gene TRBD1, 5 bases. Trimming took off 4 bases at V and 7 bases at J, with 11 bases between the two ends. Germline V gives CDR1 SGHRS, CDR2 YFSETQ. The CDR3 runs 12 residues. CDR3 in amino acids: CASSPGGLEAFF. The CDR3 DNA reads TGCGCCAGCAGCCCTGGGGGACTTGAAGCTTTCTTT.